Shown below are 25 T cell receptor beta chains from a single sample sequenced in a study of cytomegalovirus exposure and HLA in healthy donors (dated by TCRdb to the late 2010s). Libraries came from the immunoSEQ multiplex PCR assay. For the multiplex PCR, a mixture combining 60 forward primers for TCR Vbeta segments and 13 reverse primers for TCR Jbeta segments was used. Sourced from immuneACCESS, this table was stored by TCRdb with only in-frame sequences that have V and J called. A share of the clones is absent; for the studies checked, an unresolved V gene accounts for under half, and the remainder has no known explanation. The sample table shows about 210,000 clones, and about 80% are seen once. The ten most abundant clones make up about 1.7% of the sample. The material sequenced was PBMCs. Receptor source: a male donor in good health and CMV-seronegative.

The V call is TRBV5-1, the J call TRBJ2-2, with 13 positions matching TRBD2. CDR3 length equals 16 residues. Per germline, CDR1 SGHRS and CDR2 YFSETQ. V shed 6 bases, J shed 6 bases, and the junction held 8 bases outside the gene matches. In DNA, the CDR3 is TGCGCCAGCAATACCAACGGACTAGCGGGGGCCGGGGAGCTGTTTTTT. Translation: CASNTNGLAGAGELFF. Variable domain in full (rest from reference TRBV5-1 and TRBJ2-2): KAGVTQTPRYLIKTRGQQVTLSCSPISGHRSVSWYQQTPGQGLQFLFEYFSETQRNKGNFPGRFSGRQFSNSRSEMNVSTLELGDSALYLCASNTNGLAGAGELFFGEGSRLTVL.

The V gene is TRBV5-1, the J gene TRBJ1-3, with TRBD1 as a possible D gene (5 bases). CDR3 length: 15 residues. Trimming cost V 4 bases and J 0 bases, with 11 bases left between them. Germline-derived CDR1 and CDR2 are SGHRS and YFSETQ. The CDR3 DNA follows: TGCGCCAGCAGCCCCGGACATAACTCTGGAAACACCATATATTTT. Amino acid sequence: CASSPGHNSGNTIYF.

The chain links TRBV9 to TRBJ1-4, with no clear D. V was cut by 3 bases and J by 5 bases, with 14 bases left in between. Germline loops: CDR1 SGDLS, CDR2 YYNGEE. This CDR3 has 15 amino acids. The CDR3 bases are TGTGCCAGCAGCGCTTCGCCCCGTGGCAATGAAAAACTGTTTTTT. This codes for CASSASPRGNEKLFF.

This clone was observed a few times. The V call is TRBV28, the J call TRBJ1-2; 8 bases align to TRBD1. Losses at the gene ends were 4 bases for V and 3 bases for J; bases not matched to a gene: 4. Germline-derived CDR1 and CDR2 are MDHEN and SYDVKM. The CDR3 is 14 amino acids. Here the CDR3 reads CASSSTGGDYGYTF. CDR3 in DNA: TGTGCCAGCAGTTCCACAGGGGGAGACTATGGCTACACCTTC.

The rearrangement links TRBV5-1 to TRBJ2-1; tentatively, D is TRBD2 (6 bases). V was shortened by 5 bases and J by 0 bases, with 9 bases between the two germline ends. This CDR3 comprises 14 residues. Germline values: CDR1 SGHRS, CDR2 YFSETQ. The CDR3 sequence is CASSPGVSYNEQFF. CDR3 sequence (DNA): TGCGCCAGCAGTCCGGGAGTCTCCTACAATGAGCAGTTCTTC.

In DNA, the CDR3 is TGCGCCAGCAGCGCCACAGGGAGCGCAGATACGCAGTATTTT. Translated, it gives CASSATGSADTQYF. V and J are TRBV5-1 and TRBJ2-3; D possibly corresponds to TRBD1 (6 bases). CDR1 and CDR2 (germline): SGHRS, YFSETQ. V was cut by 4 bases and J by 4 bases, with 13 bases left in between. This CDR3 comprises 14 residues.

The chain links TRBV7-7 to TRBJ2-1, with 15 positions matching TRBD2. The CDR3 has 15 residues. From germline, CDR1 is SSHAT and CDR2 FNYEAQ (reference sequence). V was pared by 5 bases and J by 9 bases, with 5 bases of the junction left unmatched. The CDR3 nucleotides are TGTGCCAGCAGCAAGGGACTAGCGGGGGGAGGTGAGCAGTTCTTC. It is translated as CASSKGLAGGGEQFF.

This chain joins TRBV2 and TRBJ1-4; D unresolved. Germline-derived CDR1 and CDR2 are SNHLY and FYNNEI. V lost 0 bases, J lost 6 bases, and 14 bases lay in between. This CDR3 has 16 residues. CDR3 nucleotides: TGTGCCAGCAGTGAAGCTGAAGGAGGAGGACATGAAAAACTGTTTTTT. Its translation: CASSEAEGGGHEKLFF.

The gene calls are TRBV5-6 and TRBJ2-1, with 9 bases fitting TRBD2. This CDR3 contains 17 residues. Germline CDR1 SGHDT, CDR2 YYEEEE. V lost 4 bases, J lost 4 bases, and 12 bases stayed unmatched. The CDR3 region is CASSRTQGSGSYNEQFF. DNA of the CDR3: TGTGCCAGCAGCAGAACCCAAGGTAGCGGGAGTTACAATGAGCAGTTCTTC.

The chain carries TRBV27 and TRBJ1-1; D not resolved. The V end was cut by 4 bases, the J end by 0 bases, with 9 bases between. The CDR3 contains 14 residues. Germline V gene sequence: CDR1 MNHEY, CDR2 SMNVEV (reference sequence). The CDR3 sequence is CASSSDGVNTEAFF. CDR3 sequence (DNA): TGTGCCAGCAGTTCCGACGGGGTGAACACTGAAGCTTTCTTT.

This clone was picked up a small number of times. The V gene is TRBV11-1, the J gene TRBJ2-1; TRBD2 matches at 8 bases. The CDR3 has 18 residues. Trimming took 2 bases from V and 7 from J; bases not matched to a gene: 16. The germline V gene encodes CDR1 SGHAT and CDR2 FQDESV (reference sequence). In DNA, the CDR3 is TGTGCCAGCAGCTTATTAGCAGCGGGAGTTATTCTAGGGAATGAGCAGTTCTTC. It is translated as CASSLLAAGVILGNEQFF.

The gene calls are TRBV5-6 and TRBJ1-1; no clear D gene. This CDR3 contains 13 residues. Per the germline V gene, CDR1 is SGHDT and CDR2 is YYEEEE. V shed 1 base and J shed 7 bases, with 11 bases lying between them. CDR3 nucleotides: TGTGCCAGCAGCTTGCCGGGGTCAGTTGAAGCTTTCTTT. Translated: CASSLPGSVEAFF.

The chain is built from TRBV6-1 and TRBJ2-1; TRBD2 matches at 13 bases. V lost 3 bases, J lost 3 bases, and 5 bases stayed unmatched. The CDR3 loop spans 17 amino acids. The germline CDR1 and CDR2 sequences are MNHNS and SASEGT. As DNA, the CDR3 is TGTGCCAGCAGTGAGAGGACTAGCGGGAGTCTCTACAATGAGCAGTTCTTC. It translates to CASSERTSGSLYNEQFF.

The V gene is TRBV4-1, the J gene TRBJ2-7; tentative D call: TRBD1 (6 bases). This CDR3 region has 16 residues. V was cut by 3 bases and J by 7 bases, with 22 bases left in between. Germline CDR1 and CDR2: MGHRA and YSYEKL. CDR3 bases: TGCGCCAGCAGCCAGCAGGTGGTAGCTAAAACAGGGGAGCAGTACTTC. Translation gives CASSQQVVAKTGEQYF.

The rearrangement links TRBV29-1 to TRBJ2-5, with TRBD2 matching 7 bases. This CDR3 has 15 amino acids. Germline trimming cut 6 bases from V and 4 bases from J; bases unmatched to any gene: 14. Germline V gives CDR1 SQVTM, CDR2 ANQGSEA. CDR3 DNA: TGCAGCGTGAGAGACGGGGGGACCCCCGGAGAGACCCAGTACTTC. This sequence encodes CSVRDGGTPGETQYF.

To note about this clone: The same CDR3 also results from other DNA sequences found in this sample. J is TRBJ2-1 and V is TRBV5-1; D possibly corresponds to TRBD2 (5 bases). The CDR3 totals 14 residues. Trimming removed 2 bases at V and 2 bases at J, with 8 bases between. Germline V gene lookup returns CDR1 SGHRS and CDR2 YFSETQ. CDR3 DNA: TGCGCCAGCAGCTTAGCCGGGACCTACAATGAGCAGTTCTTC. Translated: CASSLAGTYNEQFF. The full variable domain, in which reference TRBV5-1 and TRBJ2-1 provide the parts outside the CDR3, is KAGVTQTPRYLIKTRGQQVTLSCSPISGHRSVSWYQQTPGQGLQFLFEYFSETQRNKGNFPGRFSGRQFSNSRSEMNVSTLELGDSALYLCASSLAGTYNEQFFGPGTRLTVL.

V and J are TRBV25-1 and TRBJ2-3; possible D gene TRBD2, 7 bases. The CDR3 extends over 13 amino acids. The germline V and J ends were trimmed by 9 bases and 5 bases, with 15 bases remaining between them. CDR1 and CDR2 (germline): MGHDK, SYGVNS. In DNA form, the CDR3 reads TGTGCCAGTGGGGGCGGGGGCCGAGATACGCAGTATTTT. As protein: CASGGGGRDTQYF.

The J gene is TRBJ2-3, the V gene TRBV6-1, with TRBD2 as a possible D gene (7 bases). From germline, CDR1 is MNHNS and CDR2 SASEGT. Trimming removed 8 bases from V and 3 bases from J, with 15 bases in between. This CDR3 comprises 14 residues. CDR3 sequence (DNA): TGTGCCAGCGCGATAAGGGGGGGTACAGATACGCAGTATTTT. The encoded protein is CASAIRGGTDTQYF.

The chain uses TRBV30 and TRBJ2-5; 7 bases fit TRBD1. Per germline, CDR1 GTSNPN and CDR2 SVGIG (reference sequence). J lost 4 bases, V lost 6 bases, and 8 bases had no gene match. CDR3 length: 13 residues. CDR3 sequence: CACSGTEGETQYF. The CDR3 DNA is TGTGCCTGCTCGGGGACAGAGGGAGAGACCCAGTACTTC. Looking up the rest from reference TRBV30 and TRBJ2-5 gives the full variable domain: SQTIHQWPATLVQPVGSPLSLECTVEGTSNPNLYWYRQAAGRGLQLLFYSVGIGQISSEVPQNLSASRPQDRQFILSSKKLLLSDSGFYLCACSGTEGETQYFGPGTRLLVL.

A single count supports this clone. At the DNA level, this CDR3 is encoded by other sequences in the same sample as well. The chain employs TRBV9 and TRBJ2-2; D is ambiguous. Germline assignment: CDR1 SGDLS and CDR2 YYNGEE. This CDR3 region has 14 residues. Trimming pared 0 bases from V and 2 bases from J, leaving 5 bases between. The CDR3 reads CASSVVRNTGELFF. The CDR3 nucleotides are TGTGCCAGCAGCGTAGTGCGAAACACCGGGGAGCTGTTTTTT.

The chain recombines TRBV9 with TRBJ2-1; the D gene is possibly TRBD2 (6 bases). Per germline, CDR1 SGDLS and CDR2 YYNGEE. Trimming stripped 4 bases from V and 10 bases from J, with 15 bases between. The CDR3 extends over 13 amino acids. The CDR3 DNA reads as TGTGCCAGCAGCCAGACTAGTTTCGTAGAGCAGTTCTTC. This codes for CASSQTSFVEQFF.

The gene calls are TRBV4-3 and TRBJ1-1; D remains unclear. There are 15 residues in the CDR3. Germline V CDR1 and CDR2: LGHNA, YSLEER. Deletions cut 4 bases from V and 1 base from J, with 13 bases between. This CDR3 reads CASSPNGLPNTEAFF. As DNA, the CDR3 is TGCGCCAGCAGCCCAAATGGACTGCCGAACACTGAAGCTTTCTTT.

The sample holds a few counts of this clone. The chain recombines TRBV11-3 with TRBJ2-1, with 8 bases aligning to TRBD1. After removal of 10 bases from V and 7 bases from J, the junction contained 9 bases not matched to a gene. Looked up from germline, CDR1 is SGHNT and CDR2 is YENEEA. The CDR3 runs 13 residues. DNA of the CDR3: TGTGCCACACGACAGGGGAAGGGAAATGAGCAGTTCTTC. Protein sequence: CATRQGKGNEQFF.

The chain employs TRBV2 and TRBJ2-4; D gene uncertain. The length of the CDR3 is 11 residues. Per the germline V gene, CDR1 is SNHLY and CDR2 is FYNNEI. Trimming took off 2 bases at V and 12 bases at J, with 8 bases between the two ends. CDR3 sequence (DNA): TGTGCCAGCAGTGAACAGTCCTCTCAGTACTTC. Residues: CASSEQSSQYF.

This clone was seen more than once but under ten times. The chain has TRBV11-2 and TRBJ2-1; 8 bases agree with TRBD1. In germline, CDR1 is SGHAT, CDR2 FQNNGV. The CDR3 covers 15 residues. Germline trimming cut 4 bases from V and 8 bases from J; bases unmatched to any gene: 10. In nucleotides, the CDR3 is TGTGCCAGCAGCTACGGGACAGGAACCCCCCATGAGCAGTTCTTC. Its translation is CASSYGTGTPHEQFF.